A selection of T cell receptor beta chains follows, all from one sample in a study of blood T cells in healthy people across ages. From the 5' RACE reads, TCRdb called clonotypes with MiXCR, one entry per CDR3 protein. The table records roughly 1.5 million distinct CDR3 sequences, 42% of them present only once. Sequences were obtained from blood. The receptor source for this set is a woman between 18 and 30 years old in good health. The CDR3 runs from the conserved cysteine through the conserved F or W. The order of the fields is V gene, clone size, J gene, D gene, CDR3 protein, CDR3 DNA. The D gene is left open where the match is weak. Where a row states a size, it is once, few, many or the class of an expanded clone; other rows omit it.

V gene: TRBV20-1
clone size: NA
J gene: TRBJ2-1
D gene: NA
CDR3 protein: CSAALQRNEQFF
CDR3 DNA: TGCAGTGCTGCCCTTCAGCGGAATGAGCAGTTCTTC

V gene: TRBV10-3
clone size: few
J gene: TRBJ2-5
D gene: TRBD2
CDR3 protein: CAISGLSGGEETQYF
CDR3 DNA: TGTGCCATCAGTGGGCTCAGCGGGGGGGAAGAGACCCAGTACTTC

V gene: TRBV6-2/TRBV6-3
clone size: NA
J gene: TRBJ2-1
D gene: NA
CDR3 protein: CATRDRGNWENEQFF
CDR3 DNA: TGTGCCACTCGGGATCGGGGGAATTGGGAGAATGAGCAGTTCTTC

V gene: TRBV7-6
clone size: NA
J gene: TRBJ2-3
D gene: TRBD2
CDR3 protein: CASSYPRGLVESPDTQYF
CDR3 DNA: TGTGCCAGCAGCTACCCCCGGGGACTAGTAGAATCCCCAGATACGCAGTATTTT

V gene: TRBV20-1
clone size: NA
J gene: TRBJ2-6
D gene: NA
CDR3 protein: CNASLGSGANVLTF
CDR3 DNA: TGCAATGCTAGTCTGGGGTCTGGGGCCAACGTCCTGACTTTC

V gene: TRBV20-1
clone size: NA
J gene: TRBJ2-5
D gene: TRBD1
CDR3 protein: CSARVAGGRQETQYF
CDR3 DNA: TGCAGTGCTAGAGTGGCAGGGGGAAGGCAAGAGACCCAGTACTTC

V gene: TRBV5-1
clone size: NA
J gene: TRBJ2-6
D gene: NA
CDR3 protein: CASSLSGDGANVLTF
CDR3 DNA: TGCGCCAGCAGCTTGTCAGGGGATGGGGCCAACGTCCTGACTTTC

V gene: TRBV5-1
clone size: NA
J gene: TRBJ1-2
D gene: NA
CDR3 protein: CASRLEADSVYGYTF
CDR3 DNA: TGCGCCAGCAGACTGGAGGCGGACAGCGTCTATGGCTACACCTTC

V gene: TRBV9
clone size: few
J gene: TRBJ2-2
D gene: NA
CDR3 protein: CASSVVGLGELFF
CDR3 DNA: TGTGCCAGCAGCGTAGTGGGCCTCGGGGAGCTGTTTTTT

V gene: TRBV5-6
clone size: NA
J gene: TRBJ1-4
D gene: NA
CDR3 protein: CASSGRGLGNEKLFF
CDR3 DNA: TGTGCCAGCAGCGGCCGGGGACTTGGTAATGAAAAACTGTTTTTT

V gene: TRBV7-2
clone size: few
J gene: TRBJ1-1
D gene: NA
CDR3 protein: CASSLLGPMNTEAFF
CDR3 DNA: TGTGCCAGCAGCTTATTGGGTCCTATGAACACTGAAGCTTTCTTT

V gene: TRBV20-1
clone size: few
J gene: TRBJ1-2
D gene: TRBD1
CDR3 protein: CSAGTGVYYGYTF
CDR3 DNA: TGCAGTGCCGGGACAGGGGTATACTATGGCTACACCTTC

V gene: TRBV4-1
clone size: many
J gene: TRBJ1-2
D gene: NA
CDR3 protein: CASSGTNYGYTF
CDR3 DNA: TGCGCCAGCAGCGGGACTAACTATGGCTACACCTTC

V gene: TRBV20-1
clone size: NA
J gene: TRBJ1-1
D gene: NA
CDR3 protein: CSARDTHNTEAFF
CDR3 DNA: TGCAGTGCTAGAGATACACACAACACTGAAGCTTTCTTT

V gene: TRBV6-5
clone size: NA
J gene: TRBJ2-7
D gene: NA
CDR3 protein: CASSYHGRIGVYEQYF
CDR3 DNA: TGTGCCAGCAGTTACCATGGCAGGATAGGCGTCTACGAGCAGTACTTC

V gene: TRBV20-1
clone size: NA
J gene: TRBJ2-7
D gene: NA
CDR3 protein: CSARDLQDYEQYF
CDR3 DNA: TGCAGTGCTAGAGATCTACAGGACTACGAGCAGTACTTC

V gene: TRBV20-1
clone size: NA
J gene: TRBJ2-2
D gene: NA
CDR3 protein: CSARDGVTGELFF
CDR3 DNA: TGCAGTGCTAGAGATGGGGTCACCGGGGAGCTGTTTTTT

V gene: TRBV7-2
clone size: NA
J gene: TRBJ2-3
D gene: TRBD2
CDR3 protein: CASSLQSGGNTDTQYF
CDR3 DNA: TGTGCCAGCAGCTTACAGAGCGGGGGGAACACAGATACGCAGTATTTT

V gene: TRBV3-1
clone size: NA
J gene: TRBJ2-3
D gene: NA
CDR3 protein: CASSDPRLASDTQYF
CDR3 DNA: TGTGCCAGCAGCGACCCCAGGCTAGCGTCAGATACGCAGTATTTT

V gene: TRBV20-1
clone size: NA
J gene: TRBJ2-1
D gene: TRBD2
CDR3 protein: CSASPLAGLYNEQFF
CDR3 DNA: TGCAGTGCCAGCCCTCTAGCGGGCCTCTACAATGAGCAGTTCTTC

V gene: TRBV20-1
clone size: few
J gene: TRBJ2-1
D gene: TRBD2
CDR3 protein: CRIAGGANEQFF
CDR3 DNA: TGCAGGATAGCGGGAGGTGCCAATGAGCAGTTCTTC

V gene: TRBV9
clone size: NA
J gene: TRBJ2-1
D gene: NA
CDR3 protein: CASSGGVPSYNEQFF
CDR3 DNA: TGTGCCAGCAGCGGCGGGGTCCCTTCGTACAATGAGCAGTTCTTC

V gene: TRBV18
clone size: NA
J gene: TRBJ2-5
D gene: TRBD2
CDR3 protein: CASSPLSGPRGREQETQYF
CDR3 DNA: TGTGCCAGCTCACCCCTTTCCGGTCCTCGCGGGAGGGAGCAAGAGACCCAGTACTTC

V gene: TRBV6-6
clone size: NA
J gene: TRBJ2-7
D gene: TRBD1
CDR3 protein: CASSAPRQGFYEQYF
CDR3 DNA: TGTGCCAGCAGTGCTCCGAGACAGGGGTTCTACGAGCAGTACTTC

V gene: TRBV6-6
clone size: NA
J gene: TRBJ2-7
D gene: NA
CDR3 protein: CASSRLITYEQYF
CDR3 DNA: TGTGCCAGCAGTCGACTAATTACCTACGAGCAGTACTTC

V gene: TRBV28
clone size: few
J gene: TRBJ1-4
D gene: NA
CDR3 protein: CASSYAGTTDEKLFF
CDR3 DNA: TGTGCCAGCAGTTATGCCGGGACAACTGATGAAAAACTGTTTTTT

V gene: TRBV5-1
clone size: NA
J gene: TRBJ1-6
D gene: NA
CDR3 protein: CASSLGQQLNSPLHF
CDR3 DNA: TGCGCCAGCAGCTTGGGACAACAACTTAATTCACCCCTCCACTTT

V gene: TRBV6-5
clone size: NA
J gene: TRBJ2-1
D gene: NA
CDR3 protein: CASSPFDQNEQFF
CDR3 DNA: TGTGCCAGCAGCCCATTCGACCAGAATGAGCAGTTCTTC

V gene: TRBV27
clone size: NA
J gene: TRBJ1-2
D gene: NA
CDR3 protein: CASRGLQFTTNYGYTF
CDR3 DNA: TGTGCCAGCAGGGGCTTACAGTTTACGACTAACTATGGCTACACCTTC

V gene: TRBV4-1
clone size: NA
J gene: TRBJ2-7
D gene: NA
CDR3 protein: CASSQASSAEQYF
CDR3 DNA: TGCGCCAGCAGCCAAGCTTCCTCAGCCGAGCAGTACTTC

V gene: TRBV7-2
clone size: NA
J gene: TRBJ2-5
D gene: NA
CDR3 protein: CASSLSGMQETQYF
CDR3 DNA: TGTGCCAGCAGCTTATCTGGGATGCAAGAGACCCAGTACTTC

V gene: TRBV7-4
clone size: NA
J gene: TRBJ2-7
D gene: TRBD1
CDR3 protein: CASSFESGGGINYEQYF
CDR3 DNA: TGTGCCAGCAGCTTCGAATCAGGGGGCGGGATAAACTACGAGCAGTACTTC

V gene: TRBV5-1
clone size: NA
J gene: TRBJ1-4
D gene: NA
CDR3 protein: CASSWDTTSGKLFF
CDR3 DNA: TGCGCCAGCAGCTGGGACACGACTTCTGGGAAACTGTTTTTT

V gene: TRBV12-3/TRBV12-4
clone size: few
J gene: TRBJ2-7
D gene: TRBD1
CDR3 protein: CASEDRETYEQYF
CDR3 DNA: TGTGCCAGCGAGGACAGGGAGACCTACGAGCAGTACTTC

V gene: TRBV7-9
clone size: NA
J gene: TRBJ1-6
D gene: NA
CDR3 protein: CASSSFQGIYNSPPHF
CDR3 DNA: TGTGCCAGCAGCTCCTTTCAGGGAATCTATAATTCACCCCCCCACTTT

V gene: TRBV12-3/TRBV12-4
clone size: few
J gene: TRBJ2-7
D gene: TRBD2
CDR3 protein: CASSPGRGVYEQYF
CDR3 DNA: TGTGCCAGCAGCCCCGGGAGGGGGGTTTACGAGCAGTACTTC

V gene: TRBV18
clone size: NA
J gene: TRBJ2-5
D gene: NA
CDR3 protein: CASSPPDQNQETQYF
CDR3 DNA: TGTGCCAGCTCACCACCCGACCAGAACCAAGAGACCCAGTACTTC

V gene: TRBV27
clone size: once
J gene: TRBJ2-1
D gene: NA
CDR3 protein: CASRRRSNEQFF
CDR3 DNA: TGTGCCAGCAGGCGCAGGTCCAATGAGCAGTTCTTC

V gene: TRBV28
clone size: NA
J gene: TRBJ2-1
D gene: NA
CDR3 protein: CASRAGSSSYNGRFF
CDR3 DNA: TGTGCCAGCAGGGCAGGTTCAAGCTCCTACAATGGGCGGTTCTTC

V gene: TRBV14
clone size: few
J gene: TRBJ1-2
D gene: NA
CDR3 protein: CASSQEVKRGYTF
CDR3 DNA: TGTGCCAGCAGCCAAGAAGTTAAAAGGGGCTACACCTTC

V gene: TRBV20-1
clone size: NA
J gene: TRBJ2-1
D gene: NA
CDR3 protein: CSVQVYNEQFF
CDR3 DNA: TGCAGTGTCCAAGTCTACAATGAGCAGTTCTTC

V gene: TRBV6-2/TRBV6-3
clone size: NA
J gene: TRBJ2-1
D gene: TRBD2
CDR3 protein: CASSYQASGSSYNEQFF
CDR3 DNA: TGTGCCAGCAGTTACCAGGCTAGCGGGAGCTCCTACAATGAGCAGTTCTTC

V gene: TRBV9
clone size: NA
J gene: TRBJ2-1
D gene: TRBD2
CDR3 protein: CASSPGSRAGDYNEQFF
CDR3 DNA: TGTGCCAGCAGCCCCGGCTCGCGAGCGGGGGATTACAATGAGCAGTTCTTC

V gene: TRBV29-1
clone size: few
J gene: TRBJ2-3
D gene: TRBD1
CDR3 protein: CSVGTGVDTQYF
CDR3 DNA: TGCAGCGTGGGGACAGGCGTAGATACGCAGTATTTT

V gene: TRBV7-8
clone size: NA
J gene: TRBJ2-1
D gene: NA
CDR3 protein: CASSSSRDEQFF
CDR3 DNA: TGTGCCAGCAGCTCATCGCGGGATGAGCAGTTCTTC

V gene: TRBV28
clone size: few
J gene: TRBJ2-5
D gene: NA
CDR3 protein: CASRRQLLETQYF
CDR3 DNA: TGTGCCAGCAGACGACAGTTGTTGGAGACCCAGTACTTC

V gene: TRBV6-2/TRBV6-3
clone size: NA
J gene: TRBJ2-7
D gene: NA
CDR3 protein: CASSPLGRLSYEQYF
CDR3 DNA: TGTGCCAGCAGCCCTCTGGGGCGACTCTCCTACGAGCAGTACTTC

V gene: TRBV20-1
clone size: few
J gene: TRBJ2-1
D gene: TRBD2
CDR3 protein: CSAKRGSMEIEQFF
CDR3 DNA: TGCAGTGCTAAGCGGGGGTCGATGGAGATTGAGCAGTTCTTC

V gene: TRBV9
clone size: NA
J gene: TRBJ1-2
D gene: NA
CDR3 protein: CASSDNYRGGYTF
CDR3 DNA: TGTGCCAGCAGCGACAACTATAGGGGTGGCTACACCTTC

V gene: TRBV27
clone size: many
J gene: TRBJ1-1
D gene: NA
CDR3 protein: CASSLKRGVKTEAFF
CDR3 DNA: TGTGCCAGCAGTTTAAAGAGAGGGGTTAAGACTGAAGCTTTCTTT

V gene: TRBV18
clone size: NA
J gene: TRBJ2-5
D gene: TRBD1
CDR3 protein: CASSAGQGKETQYF
CDR3 DNA: TGTGCCAGCTCAGCAGGACAGGGGAAAGAGACCCAGTACTTC

V gene: TRBV29-1
clone size: few
J gene: TRBJ1-2
D gene: NA
CDR3 protein: CSDGQNDGYTF
CDR3 DNA: TGCAGCGACGGACAGAATGACGGCTACACCTTC

V gene: TRBV30
clone size: few
J gene: TRBJ2-3
D gene: NA
CDR3 protein: CAWSVLGATDTQYF
CDR3 DNA: TGTGCCTGGAGTGTACTGGGGGCGACAGATACGCAGTATTTT

V gene: TRBV6-2/TRBV6-3
clone size: few
J gene: TRBJ2-1
D gene: TRBD2
CDR3 protein: CASNRGLARNNEEQFF
CDR3 DNA: TGTGCCAGCAACCGAGGACTAGCCCGAAACAACGAGGAGCAGTTCTTC

V gene: TRBV6-6
clone size: few
J gene: TRBJ1-5
D gene: NA
CDR3 protein: CASEDGNNQPQHF
CDR3 DNA: TGTGCCAGCGAGGACGGGAACAATCAGCCCCAGCATTTT

V gene: TRBV12-3/TRBV12-4
clone size: few
J gene: TRBJ1-5
D gene: TRBD1
CDR3 protein: CASSLVGQGPQPQHF
CDR3 DNA: TGTGCCAGCAGTTTAGTCGGACAGGGTCCCCAGCCCCAGCATTTT

V gene: TRBV14
clone size: NA
J gene: TRBJ1-1
D gene: NA
CDR3 protein: CASSQDLSLSTEAFF
CDR3 DNA: TGTGCCAGCAGCCAAGATCTGTCTTTGAGCACTGAAGCTTTCTTT

V gene: TRBV10-3
clone size: many
J gene: TRBJ2-7
D gene: NA
CDR3 protein: CAISESTREQYF
CDR3 DNA: TGTGCCATCAGTGAGTCCACGCGCGAGCAGTACTTC